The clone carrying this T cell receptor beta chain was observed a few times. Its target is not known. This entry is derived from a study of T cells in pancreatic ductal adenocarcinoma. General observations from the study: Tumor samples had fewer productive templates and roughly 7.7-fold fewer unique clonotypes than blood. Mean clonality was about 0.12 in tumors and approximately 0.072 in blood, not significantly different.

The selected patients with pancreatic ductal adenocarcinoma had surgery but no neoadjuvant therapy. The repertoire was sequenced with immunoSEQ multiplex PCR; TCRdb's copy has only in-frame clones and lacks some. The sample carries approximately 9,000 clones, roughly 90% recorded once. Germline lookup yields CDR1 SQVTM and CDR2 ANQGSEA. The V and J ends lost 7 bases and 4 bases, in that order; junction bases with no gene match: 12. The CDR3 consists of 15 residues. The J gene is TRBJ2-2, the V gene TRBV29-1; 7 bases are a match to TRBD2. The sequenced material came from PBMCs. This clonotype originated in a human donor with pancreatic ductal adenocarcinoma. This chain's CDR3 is CSASGEGGITGELFF. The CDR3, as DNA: TGCAGCGCCTCCGGGGAGGGAGGGATCACCGGGGAGCTGTTTTTT.